This T cell receptor (beta chain) was obtained from a study of cytotoxic CD8 clonotypes in ibrutinib-treated CLL. General study results and limits: Clonality measured at baseline exceeded age-matched healthy donors, tracking circulating CD8+ T-cell counts. Clonality was higher at ibrutinib response and returned toward baseline at progression.

Produced via immunoSEQ multiplex PCR; TCRdb's table is partial and in-frame only. The sample lists about 310,000 clones, around four fifths occurring once. A note on this clone: Its antigen is currently unknown.

This sample comprised PBMCs, obtained before ibrutinib treatment. The TCR comes from a human donor with chronic lymphocytic leukemia.

In DNA, the CDR3 is TGTGCCAGCAGTTACGACCAAACCAGTGCCTACGAGCAGTACTTC. Protein product: CASSYDQTSAYEQYF. The chain joins TRBV6-6 to TRBJ2-7; D gene ambiguous. The V and J ends lost 2 bases and 2 bases respectively, with 13 bases between them. Germline lookup yields CDR1 MNHNY and CDR2 SVGAGI (reference sequence). This CDR3 contains 15 residues.